This passage covers 20 T cell receptor beta chains from one sample sequenced in a study of response to subunit inactivated influenza vaccine. TCRdb ran MiXCR on the RT-PCR reads and lists one entry per CDR3 protein. Of 700,000 to 900,000 distinct CDR3 sequences detected, approximately 21% appear once; the ten largest clones hold 10%. Sequenced material: PBMCs from blood, taken more than 4 days after vaccination. These receptors came from a man over 45 who received an inactivated influenza vaccine.

The rearrangement uses TRBV20-1 and TRBJ2-7, with a tentative D call TRBD1 (5 bases). The germline V and J ends were trimmed by 6 bases and 5 bases, with 11 bases remaining between them. The CDR3 totals 11 residues. Germline loops: CDR1 DFQATT, CDR2 SNEGSKA (reference sequence). CDR3 sequence: CSAGVWNEQYF. CDR3 in DNA: TGCAGTGCAGGGGTTTGGAACGAGCAGTACTTC.

V usage is TRBV21-1 and J usage is TRBJ1-3. TRBV21-1 is listed as a pseudogene. The CDR3 extends over 16 amino acids. The DNA of the CDR3 is TGTGCCAGCAGCAAAGCAGGCAGAGCCTCTGGAAACACCATATATTTT. Protein product: CASSKAGRASGNTIYF.

This clonotype was detected a few times. This rearrangement joins TRBV7-2 to TRBJ1-4; a possible D gene is TRBD1 (6 bases). This CDR3 region has 17 residues. Germline CDR1 SGHTA, CDR2 FQGNSA. V was pared by 2 bases and J by 0 bases, with 13 bases between. In DNA, the CDR3 is TGTGCCAGCAGCTTAAGGGGGGCGGCTCCAACTAATGAAAAACTGTTTTTT. Translation gives CASSLRGAAPTNEKLFF.

CDR3 coding DNA: TGCAGTGCCCTCTCTAGCGGGAGGGCCCTCTCCGATGAGCAGTTCTTC. Translation: CSALSSGRALSDEQFF. The rearrangement uses TRBV20-1 and TRBJ2-1, with TRBD2 identical over 12 bases. J gave up 8 bases and V 6 bases, and 14 bases lay outside the gene matches. Germline V gives CDR1 DFQATT, CDR2 SNEGSKA (reference sequence). The CDR3 runs 16 residues.

The chain has TRBV7-2 and TRBJ2-4; D ambiguous. Trimming took 5 bases from V and 1 from J, leaving 15 bases between them. CDR1 SGHTA and CDR2 FQGNSA come from the germline V gene. This CDR3 has 16 amino acids. The DNA for the CDR3 is TGTGCCAGCAGCCCAAGTAGGTCACCTGCCAAAAACATTCAGTACTTC. Translation gives CASSPSRSPAKNIQYF.

This clonotype was detected only a few times. The chain couples TRBV11-2 to TRBJ1-1; D unclear. Trimming pared 2 bases from V and 4 bases from J, leaving 14 bases between. CDR1 is SGHAT, CDR2 FQNNGV, per germline. CDR3 length: 15 amino acids. CDR3 sequence reads: CASSLQSLGRTEAFF. The CDR3 nucleotides read TGTGCCAGCAGCTTACAGAGTCTCGGACGCACTGAAGCTTTCTTT. The full variable domain, its missing parts supplied by reference TRBV11-2 and TRBJ1-1, is EAGVAQSPRYKIIEKRQSVAFWCNPISGHATLYWYQQILGQGPKLLIQFQNNGVVDDSQLPKDRFSAERLKGVDSTLKIQPAKLEDSAVYLCASSLQSLGRTEAFFGQGTRLTVV.

The chain joins TRBV6-4 to TRBJ2-1; 8 bases agree with TRBD1. The CDR3 sequence is 14 residues long. J was trimmed by 7 bases and V by 2 bases; bases with no gene match: 4. Per germline, CDR1 MRHNA and CDR2 SNTAGT. The CDR3 region is CASSDRQGWNEQFF. DNA for the CDR3: TGTGCCAGCAGTGACCGACAGGGGTGGAATGAGCAGTTCTTC.

This clonotype showed up many times. The chain couples TRBV7-3 to TRBJ2-1, with a weak D call TRBD2 (5 bases). This CDR3 region has 13 residues. Trimming shortened V by 1 base and J by 5 bases, and 6 bases separated the two germline ends. Germline CDR1 and CDR2: SGHTA and FQGTGA. In DNA form, the CDR3 reads TGTGCCAGCAGCTTAATGCGGGACAATGAGCAGTTCTTC. This encodes CASSLMRDNEQFF. Full variable domain (remainder filled in from reference TRBV7-3 and TRBJ2-1): GAGVSQTPSNKVTEKGKYVELRCDPISGHTALYWYRQSLGQGPEFLIYFQGTGAADDSGLPNDRFFAVRPEGSVSTLKIQRTERGDSAVYLCASSLMRDNEQFFGPGTRLTVL.

This clonotype has just a few counts. The rearrangement links TRBV27 to TRBJ1-6, with D perhaps TRBD1 (6 bases). There are 14 residues in the CDR3. V lost 3 bases, J lost 5 bases, and 8 bases lay in between. Germline V gene lookup returns CDR1 MNHEY and CDR2 SMNVEV (reference sequence). The DNA for the CDR3 is TGTGCCAGCAGTTTTGGGGGCAATAATTCACCCCTCCACTTT. Translating it yields CASSFGGNNSPLHF.

The chain uses TRBV18 and TRBJ1-6; 8 nucleotides match TRBD1. The CDR3 spans 15 residues. Germline V lookup: CDR1 KGHSH, CDR2 LQKENI. V was pared by 1 base and J by 11 bases, with 7 bases of the junction left unmatched. CDR3 in amino acids: CASSPRGQGLAPLHF. The CDR3 DNA reads as TGTGCCAGCTCACCACGCGGACAGGGTCTGGCACCCCTCCACTTT.

The chain is built from TRBV29-1 and TRBJ2-7, with 8 positions matching TRBD2. The CDR3 covers 13 residues. CDR1 is SQVTM, CDR2 ANQGSEA, per germline. V trimming: 3 bases; J trimming: 2 bases; junction bases outside the gene matches: 3. This CDR3 reads CSVDFGGAYEQYF. The CDR3, as DNA: TGCAGCGTTGATTTCGGGGGGGCCTACGAGCAGTACTTC.

There are a few counts of this clonotype. In nucleotides, the CDR3 is TGCAGCGTCTCCGGGACGTCGGTCTATGGCTACACCTTC. Protein product: CSVSGTSVYGYTF. This chain connects TRBV29-1 to TRBJ1-2; possible D gene TRBD1, 5 bases. The germline V gene encodes CDR1 SQVTM and CDR2 ANQGSEA. Between the trimmed V and J ends, which lost 6 bases and 4 bases, there was a span of 15 bases. The CDR3 totals 13 residues.

The sample holds a few counts of this clonotype. The chain links TRBV4-2 to TRBJ2-7, with TRBD1 identical over 7 bases. The CDR3 is 15 residues long. After removal of 3 bases from V and 0 bases from J, the junction contained 5 bases not matched to a gene. Germline CDR1 and CDR2: LGHNA and YNFKEQ. The CDR3 spells CASSHPGQSSYEQYF. CDR3 in DNA: TGTGCCAGCAGCCATCCGGGACAGAGCTCCTACGAGCAGTACTTC.

This rearrangement joins TRBV20-1 to TRBJ2-2; TRBD2 matches at 9 bases. This CDR3 region has 14 residues. Per germline, CDR1 DFQATT and CDR2 SNEGSKA (reference sequence). V shed 3 bases, J shed 3 bases, and the junction held 2 bases outside the gene matches. The CDR3 protein is CSARRGGYTGELFF. The CDR3 nucleotides are TGCAGTGCTAGGCGGGGGGGGTACACCGGGGAGCTGTTTTTT.

The chain couples TRBV29-1 to TRBJ1-1; 7 bases line up with TRBD1. This CDR3 comprises 12 residues. V shed 4 bases and J 5 bases; nucleotides not matched to a gene: 4. Germline-derived CDR1 and CDR2 are SQVTM and ANQGSEA. The CDR3 DNA is TGCAGCGTTGGCAGGACAGGAACTGAAGCTTTCTTT. Its protein product is CSVGRTGTEAFF.

This clonotype was counted at least ten times. V gene TRBV12-3 or TRBV12-4 combines with J gene TRBJ2-1, with 8 bases fitting TRBD1. V shed 6 bases and J 12 bases; nucleotides not matched to a gene: 10. This CDR3 is built from 13 residues. CDR3 protein: CASSRNQGAGQFF. The CDR3 DNA follows: TGTGCCAGCAGCCGAAACCAGGGGGCGGGGCAGTTCTTC.

Only a few counts were recorded for this clonotype. The CDR3: CASSQDLRDRVHFPNEQFF. The CDR3, as DNA: TGCGCCAGCAGCCAAGATCTTCGGGACAGGGTTCATTTCCCCAATGAGCAGTTCTTC. This chain uses TRBV4-1 with TRBJ2-1; 9 nucleotides match TRBD1. The V segment lost 0 bases and the J segment 6 bases; nucleotides outside the gene matches: 15. Germline loops: CDR1 MGHRA, CDR2 YSYEKL. The CDR3 loop spans 19 amino acids.

The chain combines TRBV3-1 with TRBJ2-2, with 8 positions matching TRBD2. The junction had 7 bases not matched to a gene; V was cut back by 1 base and J by 0 bases. Germline V lookup: CDR1 LGHDT, CDR2 YNNKEL (reference sequence). The length of the CDR3 is 18 residues. CDR3 sequence reads: CASSQVRRGVANTGELFF. CDR3 bases: TGTGCCAGCAGCCAAGTAAGGCGGGGGGTGGCGAACACCGGGGAGCTGTTTTTT.

The chain recombines TRBV5-5 with TRBJ1-4; no definite D call. Per the germline V gene, CDR1 is SGHKS and CDR2 is YYEKEE (reference sequence). V lost 4 bases and J 0 bases, leaving 13 bases between the germline ends. The CDR3 totals 16 residues. The CDR3 nucleotides are TGTGCCAGCAGCCCCCGGTTAAAGGCAACTAATGAAAAACTGTTTTTT. Translation: CASSPRLKATNEKLFF.

This chain joins TRBV7-2 and TRBJ2-3; the match to TRBD2 covers 9 bases. Germline CDR1 reads SGHTA; CDR2 reads FQGNSA. This CDR3 comprises 17 residues. After removal of 3 bases from V and 4 bases from J, the junction contained 11 bases not matched to a gene. The CDR3 sequence is CASSFPSGGSSSDTQYF. DNA of the CDR3: TGTGCCAGCAGCTTTCCAAGCGGGGGGAGTTCCTCAGATACGCAGTATTTT.